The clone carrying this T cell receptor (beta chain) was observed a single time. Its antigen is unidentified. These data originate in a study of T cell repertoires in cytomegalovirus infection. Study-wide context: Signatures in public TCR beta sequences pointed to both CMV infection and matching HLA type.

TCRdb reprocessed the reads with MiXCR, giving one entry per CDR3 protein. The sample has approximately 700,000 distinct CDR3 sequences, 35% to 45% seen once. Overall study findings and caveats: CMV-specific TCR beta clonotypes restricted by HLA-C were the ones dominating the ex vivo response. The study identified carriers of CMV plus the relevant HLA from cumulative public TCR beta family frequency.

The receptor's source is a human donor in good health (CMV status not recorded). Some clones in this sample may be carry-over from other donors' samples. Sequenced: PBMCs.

The CDR3 bases are TGTGCCAGCAAGGTTGTTATAAGGGCCACTGAAGCTTTCTTT. It yields the protein CASKVVIRATEAFF. The chain uses TRBV28 and TRBJ1-1; the D is unclear. V was trimmed by 7 bases and J by 4 bases, leaving 16 bases between them. The CDR3 has 14 amino acids. Germline V lookup: CDR1 MDHEN, CDR2 SYDVKM. The full variable domain, in which reference TRBV28 and TRBJ1-1 provide the parts outside the CDR3, is DVKVTQSSRYLVKRTGEKVFLECVQDMDHENMFWYRQDPGLGLRLIYFSYDVKMKEKGDIPEGYSVSREKKERFSLILESASTNQTSMYLCASKVVIRATEAFFGQGTRLTVV.